One sample yielded the 5 T cell receptor beta chains listed below, sequenced in a study of a mutant IDH1 vaccine in newly diagnosed glioma. Which antigens these TCRs recognize remains unknown. Time point described: week 5, during vaccination. Doses consisted of 300 ug of mutant IDH1 20-mer peptide each, paired with topical imiquimod. TCRdb's copy holds only in-frame clones and misses some; the assay was immunoSEQ multiplex PCR. Here the sample spans about 59,000 clones, 85% to 90% being singletons. The sequencing used PBMCs, collected from a glioma patient whose treatment included an IDH1 peptide vaccine. These receptor sequences come from a woman between 40 and 50 years old with glioma.

V and J are TRBV7-2 and TRBJ1-1; D remains unclear. Germline V gene sequence: CDR1 SGHTA, CDR2 FQGNSA. There are 15 residues in the CDR3. V was cut by 4 bases and J by 1 base, with 13 bases left in between. DNA of the CDR3: TGTGCCAGCAGCTACCTGTTGGGGTGGAACACTGAAGCTTTCTTT. Amino acids: CASSYLLGWNTEAFF.

This rearrangement joins TRBV7-8 to TRBJ1-2; D ambiguous. The V gene lost 8 bases and the J gene lost 0 bases, with 7 bases spanning the gap. Germline CDR1 is SGHVS and CDR2 is FQNEAQ. The CDR3 runs 12 residues. The CDR3 sequence is CASGETNYGYTF. The CDR3 region has the DNA TGTGCCAGCGGGGAAACTAACTATGGCTACACCTTC.

The genes are TRBV7-2 and TRBJ2-1, with 8 nucleotides matching TRBD1. This CDR3 is built from 16 residues. Germline trimming cut 5 bases from V and 3 bases from J; bases unmatched to any gene: 9. Germline lookup yields CDR1 SGHTA and CDR2 FQGNSA. CDR3 DNA sequence: TGTGCCAGCAGCCCTCGGGCAGGGGGCCACTACAATGAGCAGTTCTTC. As protein: CASSPRAGGHYNEQFF. The full variable domain, rest sourced from reference TRBV7-2 and TRBJ2-1, is GAGVSQSPSNKVTEKGKDVELRCDPISGHTALYWYRQSLGQGLEFLIYFQGNSAPDKSGLPSDRFSAERTGGSVSTLTIQRTQQEDSAVYLCASSPRAGGHYNEQFFGPGTRLTVL.

The genes are TRBV6-5 and TRBJ1-1, with D unclear. Germline V gene sequence: CDR1 MNHEY, CDR2 SVGAGI. V shed 6 bases and J shed 1 base, with 15 bases lying between them. The CDR3 has 15 residues. In DNA, the CDR3 is TGTGCCAGCAGAGAGGGATCGGGGTCGAACACTGAAGCTTTCTTT. As protein: CASREGSGSNTEAFF.

The chain carries TRBV6-1 and TRBJ1-2; maybe TRBD1 (5 bases). The V end was cut by 1 base, the J end by 4 bases, with 19 bases between. CDR1 and CDR2 from the germline V gene are MNHNS and SASEGT. This CDR3 has 17 amino acids. The CDR3 protein is CASSEGKWGSRAYGYTF. The CDR3 DNA follows: TGTGCCAGCAGTGAAGGGAAGTGGGGATCCAGGGCCTATGGCTACACCTTC.